The rows below give T cell receptor beta chains drawn from one sample of a study of CD8 T cells in Susac syndrome. TCRdb called the immunoSEQ multiplex PCR reads again in MiXCR, with one record for every CDR3 protein. Among fewer than 200,000 distinct CDR3 sequences, roughly 95% were seen once, and the ten largest hold approximately 0.1%. The sequenced sample was CD4+ T cells from PBMCs. These receptors all come from a human donor in good health. Both conserved end residues are part of each CDR3. The D gene is left open where the match is weak. Only some rows state a clone size, as once, few, many or a class for expanded clones.

d_call clone_size j_call v_call cdr3_nt cdr3_aa
TRBD2 - TRBJ2-6 TRBV2 TGTGCCAGCAGTGACGGGAGGATCTCCTCTGGGGCCAACGTCCTGACTTTC CASSDGRISSGANVLTF
- - TRBJ2-7 TRBV30 TGTGCCTGGAGTCGGACCTACGAGCAGTACTTC CAWSRTYEQYF
TRBD2 - TRBJ2-1 TRBV14 TGTGCCAGCAGCCGAATTTCCTCCGGGACTAGCGGACCTAAGGAGCAGTTCTTC CASSRISSGTSGPKEQFF
TRBD1 - TRBJ2-7 TRBV7-9 TGTGCCAGCAGTCCGGGACAGGGTATTTTCTACGAGCAGTACTTC CASSPGQGIFYEQYF
- - TRBJ1-4 TRBV28 TGTGCCAGCAGTTCCCTCGGTCTGATTAATGAAAAACTGTTTTTT CASSSLGLINEKLFF
TRBD2 - TRBJ2-5 TRBV7-2 TGTGCCAGCAGCCTCCTAGCGGACCCACAAGAGACCCAGTACTTC CASSLLADPQETQYF
- - TRBJ2-3 TRBV24-1 TGTGCCACCAGTGATTTGGTGGCAGATCCAGATACGCAGTATTTT CATSDLVADPDTQYF
- - TRBJ2-5 TRBV6-6 TGTGCCAGCAGTTACTCGATATTTGAGACCCAGTACTTC CASSYSIFETQYF
- once TRBJ2-5 TRBV6-5 TGTGCCAGCAGTTACGGGAAAGAGACCCAGTACTTC CASSYGKETQYF
- - TRBJ1-2 TRBV28 TGTGCCAGCAGTTTCCGGCCCGGGGGACGGCTCGAAAACTATGGCTACACCTTC CASSFRPGGRLENYGYTF
- - TRBJ1-2 TRBV20-1 TGCAGTGCTCAGATGTCCGGTGGCTACACCTTC CSAQMSGGYTF
- - TRBJ1-4 TRBV20-1 TGCAGTGCTAGCATGGCGGCGGCTAATGAAAAACTGTTTTTT CSASMAAANEKLFF
TRBD2 - TRBJ2-3 TRBV12-3/TRBV12-4 TGTGCCAGCAGTGCGGGACTAGCGGGACTCACAGATACGCAGTATTTT CASSAGLAGLTDTQYF
TRBD2 - TRBJ2-1 TRBV9 TGTGCCAGCAGCGCCGCGGCCGCGGGCGGGGGTGAGCAGTTCTTC CASSAAAAGGGEQFF
TRBD2 - TRBJ2-3 TRBV11-3 TGTGCCAGCAGCCAAACTAGCGCCCGAGGAGATACGCAGTATTTT CASSQTSARGDTQYF
- - TRBJ2-7 TRBV5-4 TGTGCCAGCACCGCGATGGAAGAGGTATACTTC CASTAMEEVYF
- - TRBJ2-3 TRBV15 TGTGCCACCAGCAGAGATTCGCTAGCGACAGATACGCAGTATTTT CATSRDSLATDTQYF
- - TRBJ1-2 TRBV28 TGTGCCAGCAGTCCTCCCGACGGTACCCTGGGAGGCTACACCTTC CASSPPDGTLGGYTF
- - TRBJ1-2 TRBV12-3/TRBV12-4 TGTGCCAGCAGCCAAGACGTGGGGGTCTCGGGCTACACCTTC CASSQDVGVSGYTF
- - TRBJ2-7 TRBV30 TGTGCCTGGAGTGTACGGCGTTTGGTGCAGTACTTC CAWSVRRLVQYF
- - TRBJ2-1 TRBV6-6 TGTGCCAGCACCGACACTAGCCCCCTGGGGGAGCAGTTCTTC CASTDTSPLGEQFF
- - TRBJ2-3 TRBV12-3/TRBV12-4 TGTGCCAGCAGCCCCCAATTGAGGGCCTACACAGATACGCAGTATTTT CASSPQLRAYTDTQYF
- - TRBJ2-4 TRBV7-9 TGTGCCAGCAGCCTAAGTATAGCCAAAAACATTCAGTACTTC CASSLSIAKNIQYF
- - TRBJ1-2 TRBV13 TGTGCCAGCAGCCATGGGCGGCGGAACTATGGCTACACCTTC CASSHGRRNYGYTF
- - TRBJ1-1 TRBV27 TGTGCCAGCGGCAAGCTAAACACTGAAGCTTTCTTT CASGKLNTEAFF
- - TRBJ2-3 TRBV28 TGTGCCAGCAGCCCCTCGGGAACGAAGCAGTATTTT CASSPSGTKQYF
TRBD2 - TRBJ2-3 TRBV5-1 TGCGCCAGCAGCTTCGGACTAGCGGGAGTAGATACGCAGTATTTT CASSFGLAGVDTQYF
- - TRBJ2-4 TRBV28 TGTGCCAGCAGTCCGGGAGAGGGCGGACGAGCCAAAAACATTCAGTACTTC CASSPGEGGRAKNIQYF